These T cell receptor beta chains were read from a single sample in a study of cytotoxic CD8 clonotypes in ibrutinib-treated CLL. Sequenced by immunoSEQ multiplex PCR; TCRdb stores in-frame clones only, minus some. The data contain about 18,000 clones, about 81% of them singletons. The specimen was PBMCs, collected before ibrutinib treatment. The receptors were gathered from a human donor with chronic lymphocytic leukemia. The CDR3 runs from the conserved cysteine through the conserved F or W. A D gene is named only where the DNA matches it firmly. Not every row has a clone size; where given, it reads once, few, many or a size class.

TRBJ1-1,TRBV18,once,-,CASSPRTTNTEAFF,TGTGCCAGCTCACCACGAACTACGAACACTGAAGCTTTCTTT
TRBJ2-2,TRBV7-3,-,-,CASSPRERGLAGELFF,TGTGCCAGCAGCCCCAGGGAAAGGGGATTGGCCGGGGAGCTGTTTTTT
TRBJ2-3,TRBV28,-,-,CASGTAASTGDTQYF,TGTGCCAGCGGAACCGCTGCCTCGACAGGAGATACGCAGTATTTT
TRBJ2-3,TRBV5-1,-,-,CASSLAPRGAAGSSTDTQYF,TGCGCCAGCAGCTTGGCCCCCAGGGGCGCTGCGGGTTCTAGCACAGATACGCAGTATTTT
TRBJ2-6,TRBV9,-,-,CASSTSRRSGANVLTF,TGTGCCAGCTCCACTTCTAGGAGGTCTGGGGCCAACGTCCTGACTTTC
TRBJ2-1,TRBV7-3,few,TRBD2,CASSLEAAGGEQFF,TGTGCCAGCAGCTTAGAAGCAGCGGGGGGCGAGCAGTTCTTC
TRBJ2-1,TRBV5-1,-,-,CASSLAVGEQFF,TGCGCCAGCAGCTTGGCTGTCGGTGAGCAGTTCTTC
TRBJ1-5,TRBV21-1,-,-,CASISPPQPQHF,TGTGCCAGCATTAGCCCCCCACAGCCCCAGCATTTT
TRBJ2-7,TRBV28,-,TRBD2,CASTPPSGSYEQYF,TGTGCCAGCACCCCCCCTAGCGGTTCCTACGAGCAGTACTTC
TRBJ1-5,TRBV10-3,-,TRBD1,CAISEAPGQGVGQPQHF,TGTGCCATCAGTGAGGCTCCGGGACAGGGAGTAGGACAGCCCCAGCATTTT